The entry below describes one TCR beta chain. This record belongs to a study of blood T cell repertoires in COVID-19. Only in-frame clones appear in the TCRdb table, and some are missing; sequencing was by immunoSEQ multiplex PCR. The data show approximately 230,000 clones, with approximately 90% seen just once and around 1.7% held by the top ten. Two consecutive negative NP/OP PCR tests, clearance, or resolved symptoms defined Cohort 3 recovery. Germline V gene data show CDR1 as LGHDT and CDR2 as YNNKEL (reference sequence). The V segment lost 0 bases and the J segment 7 bases; nucleotides outside the gene matches: 5. The CDR3 is made up of 14 amino acids.

The sequence derives from a man aged 35-49 years who had recovered from COVID-19. The genes are TRBV3-1 (or the pseudogene TRBV3-2) and TRBJ2-5, with 7 bases that match TRBD2. The specimen sequenced was PBMCs or T cells enriched from blood (not recorded which). CDR3 sequence reads: CASSQEGWEGTQYF. The CDR3 coding sequence is TGTGCCAGCAGCCAAGAAGGGTGGGAGGGGACCCAGTACTTC.